This TCR beta chain was sequenced in a study of blood T cells in healthy people across ages. Findings of the study overall: Total diversity from one million sequenced T cells was likely underestimated.

A sample-barcoded 5' primer and a J-beta primer mix were used in a second PCR of roughly 6 to 12 cycles. TCRdb reprocessed the 5' RACE reads via MiXCR and lists one record per CDR3 protein. The sample has roughly 900,000 distinct CDR3 sequences, around 48% seen once; the top ten hold around 15%. Note on this clonotype: Its specificity is not known.

There are 16 residues in the CDR3. Trimming removed 5 bases at V and 0 bases at J, with 15 bases between. The chain couples TRBV12-3 or TRBV12-4 to TRBJ2-3; TRBD2 is a possible D gene (5 bases). The sequence was obtained from a man aged 30 to 45 in good health. The sample consisted of blood. CDR3 in amino acids: CASSPGMSLSTDTQYF. For the CDR3, the DNA is TGTGCCAGCAGTCCGGGGATGAGCCTAAGCACAGATACGCAGTATTTT.